The text below deals with one TCR beta chain. V lost 0 bases, J lost 1 base, and 5 bases stayed unmatched. The CDR3 covers 17 residues. Per germline, CDR1 MGHRA and CDR2 YSYEKL. These data originate in a study of PD-1 blockade in mismatch repair-deficient tumors. The repertoire was sequenced with immunoSEQ multiplex PCR; TCRdb's copy has only in-frame clones and lacks some. The sample has some 120,000 clones, roughly nine tenths seen once. The chain uses TRBV4-1 and TRBJ2-3, with 9 bases that match TRBD2. This sample comprised peripheral blood, obtained 44 weeks after starting pembrolizumab. The clonotype comes from an adult with mismatch repair-deficient cancer. The CDR3 region is CASSQDWTSERTDTQYF. For the CDR3, the DNA is TGCGCCAGCAGCCAAGACTGGACTAGCGAACGCACAGATACGCAGTATTTT.